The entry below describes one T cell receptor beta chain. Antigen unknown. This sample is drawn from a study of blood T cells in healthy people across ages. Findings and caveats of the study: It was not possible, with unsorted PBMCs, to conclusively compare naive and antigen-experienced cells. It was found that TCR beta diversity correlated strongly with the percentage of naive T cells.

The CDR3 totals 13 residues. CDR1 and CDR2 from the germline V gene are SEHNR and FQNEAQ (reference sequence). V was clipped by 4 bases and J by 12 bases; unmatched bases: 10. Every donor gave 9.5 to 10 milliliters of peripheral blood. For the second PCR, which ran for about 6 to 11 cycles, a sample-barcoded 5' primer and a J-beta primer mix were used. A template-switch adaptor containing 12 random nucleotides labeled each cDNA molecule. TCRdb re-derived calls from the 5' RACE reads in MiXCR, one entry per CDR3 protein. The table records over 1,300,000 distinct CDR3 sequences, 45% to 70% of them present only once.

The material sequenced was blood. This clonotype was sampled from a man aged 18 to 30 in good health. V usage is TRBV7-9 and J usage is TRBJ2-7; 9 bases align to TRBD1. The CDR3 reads CASSSEPGTGLYF. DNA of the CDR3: TGTGCCAGCAGCTCCGAACCCGGGACAGGGCTGTACTTC.